A single sample is the source of the 6 T cell receptor beta chains below, sequenced in a study of blood T cells in healthy people across ages. For the second PCR, which ran for about 6 to 11 cycles, a sample-barcoded 5' primer and a J-beta primer mix were used. In TCRdb, the 5' RACE reads were re-called with MiXCR into one record per CDR3 protein. Among about 600,000 distinct CDR3 sequences, roughly 43% were seen once, and the ten largest hold around 25%. Sequenced input: blood. The receptors stem from a man at least 80 years old in good health.

A few counts support this clonotype. The rearrangement uses TRBV20-1 and TRBJ2-1; 9 nucleotides match TRBD2. The CDR3 spans 15 residues. Germline assignment: CDR1 DFQATT and CDR2 SNEGSKA (reference sequence). V shed 4 bases, J shed 2 bases, and the junction held 6 bases outside the gene matches. The CDR3 protein is CSANSQRGAYNEQFF. The CDR3 bases are TGCAGTGCTAACTCCCAGCGGGGGGCCTACAATGAGCAGTTCTTC.

This chain joins TRBV7-2 and TRBJ1-5; no definite D call. In germline, CDR1 is SGHTA, CDR2 FQGNSA. With 5 bases removed from V and 3 bases from J, the gap between germline ends came to 14 bases. The CDR3 extends over 15 amino acids. The CDR3 nucleotides read TGTGCCAGCAGCCGAGCACAGTCACCCAATCAGCCCCAGCATTTT. As protein: CASSRAQSPNQPQHF.

This chain joins TRBV27 and TRBJ2-7; 9 bases are shared with TRBD1. J lost 3 bases, V lost 8 bases, and 14 bases had no gene match. The germline gives CDR1 MNHEY, CDR2 SMNVEV (reference sequence). There are 16 residues in the CDR3. CDR3 protein: CASGKGTGYPFYEQYF. Here the CDR3 DNA reads TGTGCCAGCGGGAAAGGGACAGGGTATCCCTTCTACGAGCAGTACTTC.

This chain connects TRBV4-2 to TRBJ1-2; 9 bases agree with TRBD1. Trimming removed 6 bases from V and 8 bases from J; junction bases left unmatched: 7. CDR1 is LGHNA, CDR2 YNFKEQ, per germline. The CDR3 is 13 amino acids. CDR3 DNA: TGTGCCAGCAGTCCACAGGGGGCGGACGGCTACACCTTC. The encoded protein is CASSPQGADGYTF.

This clonotype showed up many times. As DNA, the CDR3 is TGTGCCAGCAGTCATGCCCCCTATAATTCACCCCTCCACTTT. Translating it yields CASSHAPYNSPLHF. The rearrangement uses TRBV6-6 and TRBJ1-6, with D uncertain. Germline V CDR1 and CDR2: MNHNY, SVGAGI (reference sequence). The CDR3 sequence is 14 residues long. V gave up 5 bases and J gave up 2 bases, with 7 bases separating them.

V gene TRBV2 combines with J gene TRBJ1-5; D remains unclear. The V gene's germline CDR1 is SNHLY and CDR2 FYNNEI. V was cut by 6 bases and J by 3 bases, with 15 bases left in between. This CDR3 contains 15 residues. The CDR3 DNA reads as TGTGCCAGCAGCGAGGCGCCGGGCCTCAATCAGCCCCAGCATTTT. Translation gives CASSEAPGLNQPQHF.